This T cell receptor beta chain came from a study of tumor-infiltrating lymphocytes in localized non-small cell lung cancer. Study-wide findings and caveats: No T-cell fraction difference was seen between IM1 and IM2 tumors. Higher tumor T cell infiltration than in uninvolved lung was supported by TCRbeta sequencing. Tumor T-cell fraction from TCR sequencing was not associated with recurrence-free survival (p = 0.61).

Repertoires were generated with immunoSEQ multiplex PCR, while TCRdb's copy carries only in-frame clones and drops some. The data hold 15,000 to 20,000 clones, with 73% observed a single time. Comments on this clone: What it binds is unknown.

The CDR3 runs to 12 residues. CDR1 is SGHKS and CDR2 is YYEKEE in the germline V gene (reference sequence). Trimming pared 3 bases from V and 11 bases from J, leaving 14 bases between. Sequencing was done on a sample of lung tumor tissue. V and J are TRBV5-5 and TRBJ1-1; perhaps TRBD1 as D (5 bases). This receptor was obtained from a human donor with non-small cell lung cancer. CDR3 loop: CASSSEGMRAFF. CDR3 DNA: TGTGCCAGCAGCTCGGAGGGGATGAGGGCTTTCTTT. Full variable domain (rest looked up from reference TRBV5-5 and TRBJ1-1): DAGVTQSPTHLIKTRGQQVTLRCSPISGHKSVSWYQQVLGQGPQFIFQYYEKEERGRGNFPDRFSARQFPNYSSELNVNALLLGDSALYLCASSSEGMRAFFGQGTRLTVV.